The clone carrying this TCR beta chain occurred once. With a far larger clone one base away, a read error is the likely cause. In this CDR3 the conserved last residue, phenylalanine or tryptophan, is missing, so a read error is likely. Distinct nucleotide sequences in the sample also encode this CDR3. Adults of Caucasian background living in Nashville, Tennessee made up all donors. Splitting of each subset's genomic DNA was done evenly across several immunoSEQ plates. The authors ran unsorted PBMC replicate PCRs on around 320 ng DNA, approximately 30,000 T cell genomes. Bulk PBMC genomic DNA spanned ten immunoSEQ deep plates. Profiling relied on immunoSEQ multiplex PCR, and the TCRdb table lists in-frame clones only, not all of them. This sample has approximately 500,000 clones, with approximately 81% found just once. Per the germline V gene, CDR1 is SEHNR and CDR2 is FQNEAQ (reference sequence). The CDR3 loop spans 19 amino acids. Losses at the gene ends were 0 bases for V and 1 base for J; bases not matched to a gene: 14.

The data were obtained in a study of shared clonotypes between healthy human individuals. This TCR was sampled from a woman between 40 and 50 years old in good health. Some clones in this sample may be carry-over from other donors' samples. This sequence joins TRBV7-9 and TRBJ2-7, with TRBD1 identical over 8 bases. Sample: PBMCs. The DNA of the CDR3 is TGTGCCAGCAGCTTAGCGGTGAGAACAGGGGGACTGGGGTCCTACGAGCAGTACTTA. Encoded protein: CASSLAVRTGGLGSYEQYL.